This paragraph reports one TCR beta chain. No antigen is known for it. Sequencing used immunoSEQ multiplex PCR; TCRdb keeps in-frame clones, though not all of them. The sample includes 120,000 or so clones, approximately 92% of them seen just once. This record comes from a study of graft-versus-host responses after intestinal transplantation. Overall study: After anti-thymocyte globulin induction, recipients took tacrolimus and steroids for around three years. Whole-study results and caveats: Recipient marrow harbored GvH clones, some of which surfaced first in ileum or blood.

The CDR3 contains 13 residues. Germline lookup yields CDR1 MDHEN and CDR2 SYDVKM. V shed 2 bases and J shed 0 bases, with 5 bases lying between them. This sequence originates from a human donor who received an intestinal transplant. The input for sequencing was unstimulated CD8+ T cells sorted from spleen or lymph node cells, taken before intestinal transplant. J is TRBJ2-7 and V is TRBV28, with D unclear. The CDR3 here is CASSLPGSYEQYF. CDR3 bases: TGTGCCAGCAGTTTACCAGGCTCCTACGAGCAGTACTTC.